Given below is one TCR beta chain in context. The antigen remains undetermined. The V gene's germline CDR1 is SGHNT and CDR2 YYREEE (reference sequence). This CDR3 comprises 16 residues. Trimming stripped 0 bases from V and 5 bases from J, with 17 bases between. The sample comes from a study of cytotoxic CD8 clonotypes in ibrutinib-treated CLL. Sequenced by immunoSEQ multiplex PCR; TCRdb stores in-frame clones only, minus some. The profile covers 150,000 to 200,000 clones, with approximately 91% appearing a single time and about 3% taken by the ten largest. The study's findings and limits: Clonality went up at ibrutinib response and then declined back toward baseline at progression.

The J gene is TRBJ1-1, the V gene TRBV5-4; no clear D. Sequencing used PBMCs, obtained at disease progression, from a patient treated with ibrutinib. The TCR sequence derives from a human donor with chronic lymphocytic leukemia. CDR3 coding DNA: TGTGCCAGCAGCTTGGAGGCAGGAGAAGGTCGGACTGAAGCTTTCTTT. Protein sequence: CASSLEAGEGRTEAFF.